Each of the 2 T cell receptor beta chains below was sequenced from the same sample in a study of blood T cell repertoires in COVID-19. This table comes from immunoSEQ multiplex PCR, and its TCRdb copy is limited to in-frame clones, with some not included. Of about 270,000 clones detected, around 90% appear once; the ten largest clones hold 1%. Sequencing input: PBMCs or T cells enriched from blood (not recorded which). All receptors derive from a woman in her 30s who had recovered from COVID-19.

This clone was picked up one time. The V and J genes are TRBV2 and TRBJ1-6, with 8 nucleotides matching TRBD1. Germline CDR1 and CDR2: SNHLY and FYNNEI. V lost 1 base and J lost 8; bases outside the gene matches: 13. The CDR3 is 18 residues long. The CDR3 is CASSEGPRPGQVYSPLHF. CDR3 DNA sequence: TGTGCCAGCAGTGAAGGGCCACGGCCGGGACAGGTTTATTCACCCCTCCACTTT.

This clone has just one count. The chain joins TRBV5-6 to TRBJ1-1, with D maybe TRBD1 (6 bases). V was shortened by 0 bases and J by 1 base, with 13 bases between the two germline ends. Germline CDR1 is SGHDT and CDR2 is YYEEEE. This CDR3 is 16 amino acids long. The CDR3 region is CASSLAWGLSNTEAFF. CDR3 nucleotides: TGTGCCAGCAGCTTGGCCTGGGGGCTCTCGAACACTGAAGCTTTCTTT.